This T cell receptor (beta chain) was found in a study of T-cell memory formation after mild COVID-19. TCRdb ran MiXCR on the 5' RACE reads and lists one entry per CDR3 protein. Of about 560,000 distinct CDR3 sequences listed, under 20% are singletons. Germline V CDR1 and CDR2: MNHEY, SVGEGT. V trimming: 2 bases; J trimming: 0 bases; junction bases outside the gene matches: 10. The CDR3 sequence is 19 residues long. The table lists this clonotype with a few counts. This sequence joins TRBV6-2 or TRBV6-3 and TRBJ1-5, with TRBD1 matching 10 bases. The sample taken for sequencing was PBMCs or a T cell subset sorted from them (not recorded which). The receptor comes from an adult woman who had mild COVID-19 (a few samples of this study predate the infection). Cell type and time point are not known. CDR3 nucleotides: TGTGCCAGCAGTTACACCGGGACAGGGGAATCTTATAGCAATCAGCCCCAGCATTTT. It translates to CASSYTGTGESYSNQPQHF.